This T cell receptor beta chain was identified during a study of CD8 T cells in ankylosing spondylitis. Remarks on this clonotype: What it binds is unknown.

Each TCR beta library was made by quantitative 5'-RACE that incorporated molecular barcodes. Via MiXCR, TCRdb re-called the 5' RACE reads, giving one row per CDR3 protein. The table includes 150,000 to 200,000 distinct CDR3 sequences, roughly 31% detected once. General observations from the study: Blood of patients with ankylosing spondylitis appeared to be characterized by a TCR beta motif of eight highly homologous variants. Enrichment of disease-linked clones was reportedly significant in matched ankylosing spondylitis synovial fluid. Earlier reports found some motif variants in synovial fluid and blood in reactive arthritis.

Trimming left V 5 bases short and J 6 bases short, with 14 bases between. Germline loops: CDR1 SEHNR, CDR2 FQNEAQ (reference sequence). CDR3 length equals 13 residues. The sample taken for sequencing was synovial fluid, either unsorted or a sorted T cell fraction (not recorded which). This rearrangement joins TRBV7-9 to TRBJ2-7; possibly TRBD1 or TRBD2 for D (5 bases each). This clonotype was obtained from a male donor with ankylosing spondylitis. This chain's CDR3 is CASSMGTASEQYF. The CDR3 DNA reads as TGTGCCAGCAGCATGGGGACGGCATCCGAGCAGTACTTC. The full variable domain, in which reference TRBV7-9 and TRBJ2-7 provide the parts outside the CDR3, is DTGVSQNPRHKITKRGQNVTFRCDPISEHNRLYWYRQTLGQGPEFLTYFQNEAQLEKSRLLSDRFSAERPKGSFSTLEIQRTEQGDSAMYLCASSMGTASEQYFGPGTRLTVT.